Each of the 27 T cell receptor beta chains below was sequenced from the same sample in a study of regulatory T cells in long-lasting Graves disease. In building TCR beta libraries, iRepertoire HTBI primers were used together with Arm-PCR of CDR3 regions. In TCRdb, the multiplex PCR reads were re-called with MiXCR into one record per CDR3 protein. This table has over 500,000 distinct CDR3 sequences, roughly 15% appearing once. The time point is: newly diagnosed GD, antithyroid drugs for less than 3 months. PBMC-derived RNA was used for the TCR library. The same sample was also used in a study of T cells in Graves' hyperthyroidism and ophthalmopathy.

The specimen comprised peripheral blood mononuclear cells (PBMCs), sampled at new diagnosis, from a patient treated with antithyroid drugs. These receptors all come from a man between 18 and 29 years old with Graves disease.

The J gene is TRBJ1-3, the V gene TRBV19; D is unresolved. With 4 bases removed from V and 2 bases from J, the gap between germline ends came to 9 bases. The germline V gene encodes CDR1 LNHDA and CDR2 SQIVND (reference sequence). The length of the CDR3 is 14 residues. DNA for the CDR3: TGTGCCAGTAGTACGACGAGGACTGGAAACACCATATATTTT. Translated: CASSTTRTGNTIYF.

This clonotype was detected a few times. CDR3 loop: CASGLVYGQEGTNEKLFF. DNA for the CDR3: TGTGCTAGTGGTTTGGTATACGGCCAAGAGGGAACTAATGAAAAACTGTTTTTT. The V call is TRBV12-5, the J call TRBJ1-4; D gene uncertain. V was trimmed by 0 bases and J by 1 base, leaving 15 bases between them. The CDR3 is made up of 18 amino acids. CDR1 is LGHNT and CDR2 is FRNRAP in the germline V gene.

This clonotype was counted only a few times. At one boundary the junction diverges from the germline segment, which might be a read error. The rearrangement links TRBV30 to TRBJ1-2; D call uncertain. CDR3 length: 11 amino acids. Per germline, CDR1 GTSNPN and CDR2 SVGIG (reference sequence). In DNA form, the CDR3 reads TGTGCCTGGAGACCTAAATATGGCTACACCTTC. It is translated as CAWRPKYGYTF.

This chain joins TRBV20-1 and TRBJ2-1; a possible D gene is TRBD2 (5 bases). CDR3 length: 12 amino acids. V was trimmed by 0 bases and J by 9 bases, leaving 9 bases between them. Germline-derived CDR1 and CDR2 are DFQATT and SNEGSKA (reference sequence). CDR3 sequence (DNA): TGCAGTGCTAGAGATGACTACTTTGAGCAGTTCTTC. Protein: CSARDDYFEQFF.

This clonotype was seen at least ten times. J is TRBJ2-1 and V is TRBV18; 7 bases match TRBD2. This CDR3 is 15 amino acids long. Germline V gene lookup returns CDR1 KGHSH and CDR2 LQKENI. V shed 2 bases, J shed 0 bases, and the junction held 1 base outside the gene matches. This CDR3 reads CASSPGRASYNEQFF. CDR3 in DNA: TGTGCCAGCTCACCAGGGAGGGCCTCCTACAATGAGCAGTTCTTC.

This clonotype occurred many times. The rearrangement joins TRBV20-1 to TRBJ2-3; 7 positions match TRBD2. Germline V gene lookup returns CDR1 DFQATT and CDR2 SNEGSKA (reference sequence). This CDR3 is 13 amino acids long. V dropped 7 bases and J dropped 2; count of bases not matched to a gene: 6. CDR3 protein: CSVAGRATDTQYF. Written as DNA, the CDR3 is TGCAGTGTAGCTGGGAGGGCCACAGATACGCAGTATTTT.

This clonotype was recorded a few times. This may be a read error, as it is one base from a much larger clone. This rearrangement joins TRBV28 to TRBJ2-3; 12 bases line up with TRBD2. Per germline, CDR1 MDHEN and CDR2 SYDVKM. The CDR3 length is 15 residues. With 7 bases clipped from V and 4 bases from J, the junction kept 6 bases outside the gene matches. The CDR3 sequence is CASTLAGGFPDTQYF. Here the CDR3 DNA reads TGTGCCAGCACCCTAGCGGGAGGGTTCCCAGATACGCAGTATTTT.

This clonotype was picked up many times. The V call is TRBV20-1, the J call TRBJ1-2, with D tentatively TRBD1 (5 bases). In germline, CDR1 is DFQATT, CDR2 SNEGSKA (reference sequence). CDR3 length: 13 residues. CDR3 DNA: TGCATTTCGGAATCCCCAAAGGGGTATGGCTACACCTTC. This gives the protein CISESPKGYGYTF.

The gene calls are TRBV7-2 and TRBJ1-2; D may be TRBD1 (6 bases). V was cut by 0 bases and J by 3 bases, with 11 bases left in between. Germline CDR1 is SGHTA and CDR2 is FQGNSA. The CDR3 totals 15 residues. The CDR3 protein is CASSLAKGGDYGYTF. CDR3 nucleotides: TGTGCCAGCAGCTTAGCAAAGGGGGGTGACTATGGCTACACCTTC.

This clonotype was counted between two and nine times. The chain uses TRBV28 and TRBJ2-1; a weak D match, TRBD1 (8 bases). Germline V gene sequence: CDR1 MDHEN, CDR2 SYDVKM. The CDR3 extends over 15 amino acids. V lost 5 bases and J lost 5, with 16 bases in between. CDR3 coding DNA: TGTGCCAGCAGTATTTACAGGGGGGGAGACAATGAGCAGTTCTTC. This codes for CASSIYRGGDNEQFF.

This clonotype was detected ten times or more. The chain is built from TRBV27 and TRBJ2-5; D is perhaps TRBD1 (5 bases). The germline gives CDR1 MNHEY, CDR2 SMNVEV (reference sequence). Trimming left V 5 bases short and J 5 bases short, with 15 bases between. This CDR3 is built from 14 residues. The CDR3 sequence is CASSIGVGGETQYF. In nucleotides, the CDR3 is TGTGCCAGCAGTATAGGGGTCGGTGGGGAGACCCAGTACTTC.

This clonotype was recorded a few times. This sequence joins TRBV3-1 and TRBJ2-2; possibly TRBD1 for D (6 bases). Trimming stripped 6 bases from V and 1 base from J, with 12 bases between. The CDR3 length is 15 residues. Germline assignment: CDR1 LGHDT and CDR2 YNNKEL (reference sequence). The CDR3 nucleotides are TGTGCCAGCAGTCCCGGGACACTGAACACCGGGGAGCTGTTTTTT. This translates into CASSPGTLNTGELFF.

The table lists this clonotype with many counts. This chain links TRBV30 with TRBJ2-7; D remains unclear. The V gene lost 2 bases and the J gene lost 4 bases, with 18 bases spanning the gap. The germline V gene encodes CDR1 GTSNPN and CDR2 SVGIG (reference sequence). The CDR3 has 15 residues. The chain's CDR3 is CAWSLKTGSRYEQYF. As DNA, the CDR3 is TGTGCCTGGAGTCTTAAGACGGGTTCTAGGTACGAGCAGTACTTC.

The rearrangement links TRBV3-1 to TRBJ2-3, with 7 nucleotides matching TRBD2. The CDR3 contains 16 residues. Unmatched junction bases numbered 12, after V lost 3 bases and J lost 6 bases. CDR1 and CDR2 from the germline V gene are LGHDT and YNNKEL (reference sequence). The CDR3 region has the DNA TGTGCCAGCAGCCAGAACAATCTAGCGGTGAGGGATACGCAGTATTTT. Translating gives CASSQNNLAVRDTQYF.

This rearrangement joins TRBV20-1 to TRBJ1-1, with 7 bases fitting TRBD1. Germline-derived CDR1 and CDR2 are DFQATT and SNEGSKA (reference sequence). The trim removed 0 bases at V and 3 bases at J, leaving 4 bases unmatched. This CDR3 is built from 14 residues. Written as DNA, the CDR3 is TGCAGTGCTAGAGATAGGGACAGTTACACTGAAGCTTTCTTT. Residues: CSARDRDSYTEAFF.

This clonotype was found many times. CDR3 sequence reads: CASRDRADQPQHF. CDR3 nucleotides: TGTGCCAGCAGGGACAGGGCGGATCAGCCCCAGCATTTT. The chain joins TRBV6-1 to TRBJ1-5, with 8 nucleotides matching TRBD1. V lost 6 bases, J lost 5 bases, and 3 bases stayed unmatched. The CDR3 length is 13 residues. Germline V lookup: CDR1 MNHNS, CDR2 SASEGT.

The genes are TRBV27 and TRBJ1-4; no definite D call. Germline loops: CDR1 MNHEY, CDR2 SMNVEV (reference sequence). With 0 bases removed from V and 4 bases from J, the gap between germline ends came to 3 bases. The CDR3 covers 13 residues. CDR3 protein: CASSLSFNEKLFF. DNA of the CDR3: TGTGCCAGCAGTTTATCTTTTAATGAAAAACTGTTTTTT.

This chain links TRBV6-4 with TRBJ2-1; TRBD2 matches at 9 bases. Looked up from germline, CDR1 is MRHNA and CDR2 is SNTAGT. V lost 6 bases to trimming and J lost 6 bases; unmatched junction nucleotides: 9. The CDR3 has 15 residues. The DNA of the CDR3 is TGTGCCAGCAGCGTAGCGGGAGAGGGGGTCAATGAGCAGTTCTTC. Its translation: CASSVAGEGVNEQFF.

The chain has TRBV5-1 and TRBJ1-1; D remains unclear. CDR1 SGHRS and CDR2 YFSETQ come from the germline V gene. Trimming left V 2 bases short and J 0 bases short, with 11 bases between. This CDR3 has 15 residues. CDR3 residues: CASSFGVPMNTEAFF. Written as DNA, the CDR3 is TGCGCCAGCAGCTTCGGGGTTCCAATGAACACTGAAGCTTTCTTT. The complete variable domain, with remaining parts taken from reference TRBV5-1 and TRBJ1-1, reads KAGVTQTPRYLIKTRGQQVTLSCSPISGHRSVSWYQQTPGQGLQFLFEYFSETQRNKGNFPGRFSGRQFSNSRSEMNVSTLELGDSALYLCASSFGVPMNTEAFFGQGTRLTVV.

This clonotype turned up a few times. This chain connects TRBV20-1 to TRBJ2-7, with 8 positions matching TRBD2. J gave up 4 bases and V 0 bases, and 11 bases lay outside the gene matches. This CDR3 comprises 16 residues. Germline loops: CDR1 DFQATT, CDR2 SNEGSKA (reference sequence). The CDR3 DNA sequence: TGCAGTGCTAGAGATCTTCCACGGGAGGGCCGGTACGAGCAGTACTTC. Its translation is CSARDLPREGRYEQYF.

The sample holds a few counts of this clonotype. The rearrangement joins TRBV6-1 to TRBJ2-5; the D is unclear. The CDR3 extends over 12 amino acids. Germline V CDR1 and CDR2: MNHNS, SASEGT. With 6 bases removed from V and 5 bases from J, the gap between germline ends came to 10 bases. Here the CDR3 reads CASRVLSETQYF. Written as DNA, the CDR3 is TGTGCCAGCAGGGTACTGTCGGAGACCCAGTACTTC.

This clonotype was observed many times. This chain links TRBV30 with TRBJ2-5, with 8 bases lining up with TRBD1. Trimming took 4 bases from V and 3 from J; bases not matched to a gene: 10. Germline lookup yields CDR1 GTSNPN and CDR2 SVGIG (reference sequence). The length of the CDR3 is 15 residues. The CDR3 protein is CAWKPWTGQEETQYF. For the CDR3, the DNA is TGTGCCTGGAAACCCTGGACAGGGCAAGAAGAGACCCAGTACTTC.

This clonotype was counted many times. The chain links TRBV29-1 to TRBJ2-7, with D possibly matching TRBD2 (5 bases). Germline assignment: CDR1 SQVTM and CDR2 ANQGSEA. V was pared by 4 bases and J by 7 bases, with 20 bases between. The CDR3 runs to 14 residues. The CDR3 reads CSVVEQIDSGEQYF. CDR3 DNA: TGCAGCGTTGTCGAGCAAATTGATTCGGGAGAGCAGTACTTC.

This clonotype was picked up many times. The V call is TRBV7-9, the J call TRBJ2-3, with TRBD2 identical over 9 bases. Germline CDR1 and CDR2: SEHNR and FQNEAQ (reference sequence). There are 15 residues in the CDR3. Germline trimming cut 5 bases from V and 4 bases from J; bases unmatched to any gene: 7. CDR3 DNA sequence: TGTGCCAGCAGCAACGCGGGAGGGCCCCCAGATACGCAGTATTTT. Protein sequence: CASSNAGGPPDTQYF.

The genes are TRBV24-1 and TRBJ2-7; 7 bases are shared with TRBD2. Per germline, CDR1 KGHDR and CDR2 SFDVKD. Trimming cost V 5 bases and J 7 bases; bases outside gene matches: 4. The CDR3 runs to 12 residues. The CDR3 region has the DNA TGTGCCACCAGTGCTGGGACTATAGAGCAGTACTTC. Protein sequence: CATSAGTIEQYF.

At least ten counts were recorded for this clonotype. Here the CDR3 reads CASSFLPSGPTDTQYF. CDR3 in DNA: TGTGCCAGCAGTTTTCTTCCCTCGGGGCCCACAGATACGCAGTATTTT. The V call is TRBV27, the J call TRBJ2-3, with D perhaps given as TRBD1 or TRBD2 (5 bases each). Trimming cost V 3 bases and J 2 bases, with 15 bases left between them. The V gene's germline CDR1 is MNHEY and CDR2 SMNVEV (reference sequence). This CDR3 is built from 16 residues.

This sequence joins TRBV10-2 and TRBJ2-7, with 11 bases that match TRBD2. CDR1 is WSHSY, CDR2 SAAADI, per germline. Trimming cost V 10 bases and J 5 bases; bases outside gene matches: 13. The CDR3 covers 15 residues. This CDR3 is CATINLAGGLDEQYF. DNA for the CDR3: TGCGCCACCATAAACTTAGCGGGAGGGTTGGACGAGCAGTACTTC.